This T cell receptor beta chain was captured in a study of regulatory T cells in long-lasting Graves disease. This clonotype was seen a few times. CDR3 regions were amplified by Arm-PCR using iRepertoire HTBI primers to build TCR beta libraries. Original handling: Throughout the samples, researchers identified fewer than 80 TRBV and approximately 15 TRBJ segments. TCRdb fed the multiplex PCR reads into MiXCR, producing one record per CDR3 protein. TCRdb assigned the V and J calls; the authors' analysis was not used. The sample consists of just over 600,000 distinct CDR3 sequences, around 17% of them appearing once. V lost 4 bases and J lost 1, with 6 bases in between. CDR1 is KGHDR, CDR2 SFDVKD, per germline. This CDR3 region has 13 residues. Time point specified: newly diagnosed GD, antithyroid drugs for less than 3 months. Scientists built the TCR library using RNA that was extracted from PBMCs. An endocrinology department located in Xi'an, China, was where the patients came from.

These data also formed part of another study, on T cells in Graves' hyperthyroidism and ophthalmopathy.

Material: peripheral blood mononuclear cells (PBMCs), obtained at new diagnosis, from a patient treated with antithyroid drugs. This TCR was sampled from a woman aged 25 to 39 with Graves disease. The chain carries TRBV24-1 and TRBJ1-1; D remains unclear. CDR3: CATSESGNTEAFF. The CDR3 DNA is TGTGCCACCAGTGAATCAGGGAACACTGAAGCTTTCTTT.